This paragraph covers one T cell receptor beta chain sequence. The antigen is undetermined. The sample originates from a study of T cell responses to AZD1222 COVID-19 vaccine. Study in general: Whether given at about 4 or about 12 weeks, second doses were pooled. Study-level findings and limits: White British donors predominated, females outnumbered males, and clonal diversity was possibly underestimated. When two AZD1222 doses had been given, Spike-specific TCR breadth and depth rose. A reported finding is that nearly half of spike-specific TCRs target unmutated variant regions.

TCRdb's copy holds only in-frame clones and misses some; the assay was immunoSEQ multiplex PCR. The sample includes over 85,000 clones, 70% to 90% of them seen just once. The CDR3 consists of 12 residues. Per the germline V gene, CDR1 is MDHEN and CDR2 is SYDVKM. The V gene lost 7 bases and the J gene lost 8 bases, with 11 bases spanning the gap. The rearrangement joins TRBV28 to TRBJ1-4; no definite D call. The sequence was collected from an adult in good health. This specimen consisted of peripheral blood, obtained on day 0 of AZD1222 vaccination. CDR3 nucleotide sequence: TGTGCCAGCAAACATGGCGGGGAAAAACTGTTTTTT. It yields the protein CASKHGGEKLFF.